These T cell receptor beta chains were read from a single sample in a study of siplizumab effects on memory and regulatory T cells. Profiled with immunoSEQ multiplex PCR; TCRdb holds only in-frame clones, not every one. In the table there are 90,000 to 130,000 clones, 92% of which are singletons. Sequenced material: CD4+ T cells sorted from blood. These receptor sequences come from a human donor in good health. Both conserved end residues are part of each CDR3. The D gene is left open where the match is weak. Rows give clone size only sometimes, using once, few, many, or a class for an expanded clone.

D gene,V gene,J gene,clone size,CDR3 DNA,CDR3 protein
.,TRBV5-5,TRBJ1-1,once,TGTGCCAGCAGCCTTAGGTTGGCGCCGTCCGAAGCTTTCTTT,CASSLRLAPSEAFF
.,TRBV18,TRBJ2-3,.,TGTGCCAGCTCACCAGGGAGGAGCACAGATACGCAGTATTTT,CASSPGRSTDTQYF
TRBD2,TRBV6-6,TRBJ2-7,once,TGTGCCAGCAGTTCCGCGTTAGCGGGAGTATACGAGCAGTACTTC,CASSSALAGVYEQYF
.,TRBV19,TRBJ2-5,.,TGTGCCAGTAGTATCTTAATGAAAGAGACCCAGTACTTC,CASSILMKETQYF
.,TRBV7-9,TRBJ2-5,few,TGTGCCAGCAGCTTTACGGGAGAGACCCAGTACTTC,CASSFTGETQYF
.,TRBV5-1,TRBJ2-2,.,TGCGCCAGCAGCTTCCAGGGGCGGGGAACGGCCACCGGGGAGCTGTTTTTT,CASSFQGRGTATGELFF
TRBD2,TRBV9,TRBJ2-5,.,TGTGCCAGCAGCGTAGGGACTAGCGGAGAGACCCAGTACTTC,CASSVGTSGETQYF
.,TRBV19,TRBJ2-2,.,TGTGCCAGTAGTCCGACACTGGACACCGGGGAGCTGTTTTTT,CASSPTLDTGELFF
.,TRBV10-3,TRBJ1-4,.,TGTGCCATCAGTGGGGGCACCAGAAGAGAAAAACTGTTTTTT,CAISGGTRREKLFF
.,TRBV6-6,TRBJ2-2,once,TGTGCCAGCAACGGCTTGGGGCGAGACATGACCGGGGAGCTGTTTTTT,CASNGLGRDMTGELFF
.,TRBV10-3,TRBJ1-5,.,TGTGCCATCAGTAAGGACAGTTATAGCAATCAGCCCCAGCATTTT,CAISKDSYSNQPQHF
.,TRBV21-1,TRBJ2-3,.,TGTGCCAGCAGCTTTCGGGCCGGCGGTAGCACAGATACGCAGTATTTT,CASSFRAGGSTDTQYF
.,TRBV5-1,TRBJ2-7,.,TGCGCCAGCAGCTTAACAGGGTTCCCCGTAGGCTACGAGCAGTACTTC,CASSLTGFPVGYEQYF
.,TRBV19,TRBJ1-5,few,TGTGCCAGTAGTCTCTCTTGGGGTGGCGGACAGCCCCAGCATTTT,CASSLSWGGGQPQHF
.,TRBV10-3,TRBJ1-1,.,TGTGCCATCAGTGAGTCCCTGAACACTGAAGCTTTCTTT,CAISESLNTEAFF
.,TRBV29-1,TRBJ2-5,.,TGCAGCGCCCGAATCCAAGAGACCCAGTACTTC,CSARIQETQYF
.,TRBV7-9,TRBJ2-2,few,TGTGCCAGCAGCAGGGACTCTGTAAACACCGGGGAGCTGTTTTTT,CASSRDSVNTGELFF
TRBD2,TRBV5-1,TRBJ2-7,.,TGCGCCAGCAGCTTGAGGCAGGGAGGGTACGAGCAGTACTTC,CASSLRQGGYEQYF
TRBD1,TRBV4-2,TRBJ2-7,.,TGTGCCAGCAGCCAAGGACAGGGATCCTACGAGCAGTACTTC,CASSQGQGSYEQYF
.,TRBV5-6,TRBJ2-1,.,TGTGCCAGCAGCTTGCGGACTTACAATGAGCAGTTCTTC,CASSLRTYNEQFF
.,TRBV11-3,TRBJ2-3,.,TGTGCCAGCAGCCCGGGCCCGGGCACAGATACGCAGTATTTT,CASSPGPGTDTQYF
.,TRBV5-5,TRBJ2-7,.,TGTGCCAGCAGCTTGGTCCATACTAGGGACTCCTCTTACTTC,CASSLVHTRDSSYF
.,TRBV6-5,TRBJ2-7,few,TGTGCCAGCAGTTACTCCAGAACCTACGAGCAGTACTTC,CASSYSRTYEQYF
.,TRBV7-8,TRBJ1-6,.,TGTGCAAGTAGGGTATTAAATAATTCACCCCTCCACTTT,CASRVLNNSPLHF
.,TRBV5-6,TRBJ2-7,.,TGTGCCAGCAGCTTTAGAGGGGGCTCCTACGAGCAGTACTTC,CASSFRGGSYEQYF
TRBD1,TRBV27,TRBJ2-7,.,TGTGCCAGCAGTTTTGGGGGGACAGGGGGCTTCTACGAGCAGTACTTC,CASSFGGTGGFYEQYF
TRBD2,TRBV5-4,TRBJ2-1,.,TGTGCCAGCAGTCGAGAGCGGGGGGGCACTTACAATGAGCAGTTCTTC,CASSRERGGTYNEQFF
TRBD1,TRBV30,TRBJ1-6,.,TGTGCCTGGGCCGGGGACAGTAATAATTCACCCCTCCACTTT,CAWAGDSNNSPLHF
.,TRBV5-1,TRBJ2-7,once,TGCGCCAGCAGCTTGGACAGGGAGAGGTCCGAGCAGTACTTC,CASSLDRERSEQYF
.,TRBV5-8,TRBJ1-2,.,TGTGCCAGCAGAAAGGACAGTAACTATGGCTACACCTTC,CASRKDSNYGYTF
.,TRBV9,TRBJ2-1,once,TGTGCCAGCAGCGTAGGAGGAGGGGTATTCTCGGGCAATGAGCAGTTCTTC,CASSVGGGVFSGNEQFF
.,TRBV5-1,TRBJ2-2,.,TGCGCCAGCAGCACGGATGGCGGAGGAGCGAACACCGGGGAGCTGTTTTTT,CASSTDGGGANTGELFF
.,TRBV5-1,TRBJ2-6,.,TGCGCCAGCAGCCCACAGGGTCCCGGGGCCAACGTCCTGACTTTC,CASSPQGPGANVLTF
TRBD1,TRBV9,TRBJ1-2,.,TGTGCCAGCAGCATACGGACAGGGGGGACTAACTATGGCTACACCTTC,CASSIRTGGTNYGYTF
.,TRBV19,TRBJ2-1,few,TGTGCCAGTAGTATATGGGCTTACAATGAGCAGTTCTTC,CASSIWAYNEQFF
.,TRBV2,TRBJ1-2,once,TGTGCCAGCAATAAGGAGCACATACAGGGAAACTATGGCTACACCTTC,CASNKEHIQGNYGYTF
.,TRBV19,TRBJ2-7,.,TGTGCCAGTAGTATGTGGAGGGACCGTCCCTACGAGCAGTACTTC,CASSMWRDRPYEQYF
.,TRBV4-1,TRBJ2-7,.,TGCGCCAGCAGCCAAGGTGGGGGTTACGAGCAGTACTTC,CASSQGGGYEQYF
.,TRBV11-2,TRBJ1-2,.,TGTGCCAGCAGCCAAGGCAGCGGGGTCTTTGATAACTATGGCTACACCTTC,CASSQGSGVFDNYGYTF
.,TRBV13,TRBJ2-1,.,TGTGCCAGCAGCTTAGATCGCGACCCAAGCTCCTACAATGAGCAGTTCTTC,CASSLDRDPSSYNEQFF
TRBD1,TRBV5-8,TRBJ2-1,.,TGTGCCAGCAGCTCGGACAGGTTCCACAATGAGCAGTTCTTC,CASSSDRFHNEQFF
TRBD1,TRBV10-3,TRBJ2-5,.,TGTGCCACACAGGGGACCGTGGAGACCCAGTACTTC,CATQGTVETQYF
.,TRBV21-1,TRBJ2-6,.,TGCCCCACCCCGCTCCTGACTTTC,CPTPLLTF
TRBD2,TRBV18,TRBJ2-5,.,TGTGCCAGCTCACCCGCGGGGGGGCAAGAGACCCAGTACTTC,CASSPAGGQETQYF
.,TRBV6-4,TRBJ2-3,.,TGTGCCAGCAGTGCGGAAGGGCGCAGGCAGTATTTT,CASSAEGRRQYF
TRBD2,TRBV5-1,TRBJ2-1,.,TGCGCCAGCAGCTTAAGCGGGAGGGATACCTACAATGAGCAGTTCTTC,CASSLSGRDTYNEQFF
.,TRBV19,TRBJ1-5,.,TGTGCCAGTAGTCCTCAGTTGTTCAGCAATCAGCCCCAGCATTTT,CASSPQLFSNQPQHF
TRBD1,TRBV7-9,TRBJ2-2,.,TGTGCCAGCAGGGCCCAGGGGGACGGGGAGCTGTTTTTT,CASRAQGDGELFF
.,TRBV7-2,TRBJ2-7,.,TGTGCCAGCAGCTTACTTTCGGGGGCATGGAACTACGAGCAGTACTTC,CASSLLSGAWNYEQYF
TRBD1,TRBV29-1,TRBJ1-2,.,TGCAGCGTTGAAGACACAGGGGGCCATGGCTACACCTTC,CSVEDTGGHGYTF
TRBD2,TRBV11-2,TRBJ2-1,.,TGTGCCAGCAGCTTTACTAGCGGGGGAGGGTCCTACAATGAGCAGTTCTTC,CASSFTSGGGSYNEQFF
.,TRBV5-1,TRBJ2-5,.,TGCGCCAGCGGGTTATCGGGAGCTACTCAAGAGACCCAGTACTTC,CASGLSGATQETQYF
TRBD2,TRBV19,TRBJ2-4,.,TGTGCCAGTAGTACCCGCGGGGGGCGAGCCAAAAACATTCAGTACTTC,CASSTRGGRAKNIQYF
.,TRBV19,TRBJ2-7,.,TGTGCCAGTAGTACGAGGGACGGCCGAGACTACGAGCAGTACTTC,CASSTRDGRDYEQYF
TRBD2,TRBV4-1,TRBJ2-7,.,TGCGCCAGCAGCCAAGTGGGACTAAAAGAGCAGTACTTC,CASSQVGLKEQYF
.,TRBV14,TRBJ2-5,.,TGTGCCAGCAGCCAAGGGGGCGGGGGCAGAGAGACCCAGTACTTC,CASSQGGGGRETQYF
.,TRBV5-1,TRBJ2-3,.,TGCGCCAGCAGCGGGCTGGGCGGCACAGATACGCAGTATTTT,CASSGLGGTDTQYF
.,TRBV11-2,TRBJ2-2,.,TGTGCCAGCGGGGACACGAACACCGGGGAGCTGTTTTTT,CASGDTNTGELFF
.,TRBV6-6,TRBJ2-1,.,TGTGCCAGCAGTTCCCATAGTGAGCAGTTCTTC,CASSSHSEQFF
.,TRBV5-6,TRBJ2-7,.,TGTGCCAGCACCCTGGGGGGCGGGAGTGACTACGAGCAGTACTTC,CASTLGGGSDYEQYF